The T cell receptor (beta chain) described here comes from a study of read filtering for tumor transcriptome and immune sequencing. Findings and limits, study-wide: Sorted CD138-negative bone marrow cells were not purified T cells. Approximately 87% of IR-seq clonotypes had a single read, yet these held about 3.5% of reads. IR-seq and RNA-seq agreed better without single-read clonotypes.

Molecular barcoded adaptors covering alpha/delta and beta/gamma chains were used on approximately 400 ng RNA. TCRdb reprocessed the reads via MiXCR and lists one record per CDR3 protein. Of about 39,000 distinct CDR3 sequences listed, 13% to 15% were seen once; the top ten hold 18%. At the time of active disease, bone marrow was collected from every patient. This CDR3 region has 13 residues. The germline V gene has CDR1 SQVTM and CDR2 ANQGSEA. As to this clonotype: Its specificity is unknown. This may be a read error, as it is one base from a much larger clone.

J is TRBJ2-7 and V is TRBV29-1; no reliable D call. The TCR comes from a donor at least 40 years old with multiple myeloma. The sequencing sample was made of a population of CD138-negative cells sorted from bone marrow. The CDR3 loop reads CGVESPDLLEQYF. The DNA of the CDR3 is TGCGGCGTTGAATCCCCTGATCTCCTCGAGCAGTACTTC.